One sample yielded the 27 T cell receptor beta chains listed below, sequenced in a study of blood T cell repertoires in COVID-19. The protocol was immunoSEQ multiplex PCR, while the TCRdb copy is restricted to in-frame clones and leaves out a portion. The table lists 250,000 or so clones, more than 75% of them singletons. What was sequenced was PBMCs or T cells enriched from blood (not recorded which). These TCRs come from a woman aged 18-29 years who had recovered from COVID-19.

V and J are TRBV6-2 or TRBV6-3 and TRBJ2-1, with D tentatively TRBD1 (5 bases). V lost 3 bases and J lost 9, with 9 bases in between. The V gene's germline CDR1 is MNHEY and CDR2 SVGEGT. The CDR3 runs 12 residues. The CDR3 DNA reads as TGTGCCAGCAGTTATAATCAGGGTGAGCAGTTCTTC. Protein sequence: CASSYNQGEQFF.

This clone was seen only once. This chain links TRBV5-1 with TRBJ2-1; 12 bases align to TRBD2. The germline CDR1 and CDR2 sequences are SGHRS and YFSETQ. J gave up 1 base and V 2 bases, and 7 bases lay outside the gene matches. The CDR3 covers 18 residues. CDR3 nucleotides: TGCGCCAGCAGCTTTCGGCTAGCGGGGGGGTATTCCTACAATGAGCAGTTCTTC. This codes for CASSFRLAGGYSYNEQFF.

This clone was found once. This sequence joins TRBV10-2 and TRBJ2-1; D unresolved. V was cut by 5 bases and J by 5 bases, with 4 bases left in between. This CDR3 is 11 amino acids long. CDR1 and CDR2 (germline): WSHSY, SAAADI. CDR3: CASSLHNEQFF. CDR3 DNA sequence: TGCGCCAGCAGTCTCCACAATGAGCAGTTCTTC.

This clone was seen just once. For the CDR3, the DNA is TGTGCCAGCAGCTCCGGGACTAGCGGGAGGGTCACCGGGGAGCTGTTTTTT. This translates into CASSSGTSGRVTGELFF. The V gene is TRBV7-8, the J gene TRBJ2-2; 16 bases align to TRBD2. With 4 bases clipped from V and 4 bases from J, the junction kept 3 bases outside the gene matches. This CDR3 has 17 residues. CDR1 and CDR2 from the germline V gene are SGHVS and FQNEAQ.

This sequence joins TRBV3-1 (or the pseudogene TRBV3-2) and TRBJ1-5; D gene ambiguous. The V end was cut by 1 base, the J end by 4 bases, with 2 bases between. CDR1 LGHDT and CDR2 YNNKEL come from the germline V gene (reference sequence). CDR3 length equals 12 residues. CDR3 in amino acids: CASSQVNQPQHF. The CDR3 bases are TGTGCCAGCAGCCAAGTAAATCAGCCCCAGCATTTT.

The chain couples TRBV2 to TRBJ1-2; D gene unclear. Germline V CDR1 and CDR2: SNHLY, FYNNEI. CDR3 size: 16 residues. The ends were cut back, 6 bases at V and 4 bases at J, with 21 bases in the middle. The CDR3 here is CASRGPRDLGSYGYTF. The CDR3, as DNA: TGTGCCAGCAGAGGCCCCCGGGATCTCGGGAGCTATGGCTACACCTTC.

The V gene is TRBV30, the J gene TRBJ2-1, with 15 bases identical to TRBD2. CDR1 is GTSNPN, CDR2 SVGIG, per germline (reference sequence). This CDR3 comprises 17 residues. The J segment lost 7 bases and the V segment lost 2 bases, leaving 9 bases of the junction unmatched. The CDR3 DNA sequence: TGTGCCTGGAGTCACGGACTAGCGGGAGGGCCGGGGAATGAGCAGTTCTTC. Encoded protein: CAWSHGLAGGPGNEQFF.

The chain couples TRBV16 to TRBJ1-5; the D is unclear. The CDR3 is 11 residues long. The V and J ends lost 8 bases and 7 bases respectively, with 9 bases between them. Germline CDR1 is KGHSY and CDR2 is FQNENV. The DNA of the CDR3 is TGTGCCAGCGGACTATACCAGCCCCAGCATTTT. It codes for CASGLYQPQHF.

This chain connects TRBV18 to TRBJ1-1; 9 bases agree with TRBD1. From germline, CDR1 is KGHSH and CDR2 LQKENI. V was pared by 5 bases and J by 1 base, with 2 bases of the junction left unmatched. The CDR3 is 14 amino acids. This CDR3 reads CASSSGQGNTEAFF. In nucleotides, the CDR3 is TGTGCCAGCTCATCGGGACAGGGGAACACTGAAGCTTTCTTT.

V is TRBV27 and J is TRBJ1-1, with D perhaps TRBD1 (6 bases). The V and J ends lost 1 base and 6 bases respectively, with 12 bases between them. CDR1 and CDR2 (germline): MNHEY, SMNVEV (reference sequence). The CDR3 length is 14 residues. As DNA, the CDR3 is TGTGCCAGCAGTTTATTGGGGGGGCGGGCTGAAGCTTTCTTT. It is translated as CASSLLGGRAEAFF.

The gene calls are TRBV7-9 and TRBJ1-4; D may be TRBD1 (5 bases). Germline assignment: CDR1 SEHNR and CDR2 FQNEAQ (reference sequence). The CDR3 loop spans 15 amino acids. V was clipped by 5 bases and J by 5 bases, with 15 bases between them. As DNA, the CDR3 is TGTGCCAGCAGCCACCGGGACTCCCCGAATGAAAAACTGTTTTTT. This translates into CASSHRDSPNEKLFF.

The rearrangement joins TRBV6-5 to TRBJ2-7; 11 bases fit TRBD2. The V segment lost 5 bases and the J segment 2 bases; nucleotides outside the gene matches: 2. Germline-derived CDR1 and CDR2 are MNHEY and SVGAGI. This CDR3 has 14 residues. The DNA of the CDR3 is TGTGCCAGCAGTATAGCGGGAGGGCCCTACGAGCAGTACTTC. Its protein is CASSIAGGPYEQYF.

V usage is TRBV5-1 and J usage is TRBJ2-1; possible D gene TRBD1, 6 bases. CDR1 SGHRS and CDR2 YFSETQ come from the germline V gene. V was cut by 1 base and J by 3 bases, with 17 bases left in between. The CDR3 runs 17 residues. The CDR3 nucleotides are TGCGCCAGCAGCTTGAAAATGGGGGCGGAAGGCTACAATGAGCAGTTCTTC. This translates into CASSLKMGAEGYNEQFF.

This chain connects TRBV19 to TRBJ1-1, with 12 bases identical to TRBD1. Germline values: CDR1 LNHDA, CDR2 SQIVND (reference sequence). After removal of 2 bases from V and 0 bases from J, the junction contained 10 bases not matched to a gene. The CDR3 covers 19 residues. The DNA for the CDR3 is TGTGCCAGTAGTATACCCCTTTGGGACAGGGGGCGGATGAACACTGAAGCTTTCTTT. Translation: CASSIPLWDRGRMNTEAFF. Together with reference TRBV19 and TRBJ1-1, the CDR3 gives the full variable domain: DGGITQSPKYLFRKEGQNVTLSCEQNLNHDAMYWYRQDPGQGLRLIYYSQIVNDFQKGDIAEGYSVSREKKESFPLTVTSAQKNPTAFYLCASSIPLWDRGRMNTEAFFGQGTRLTVV.

The chain couples TRBV5-6 to TRBJ2-7; the match to TRBD1 covers 7 bases. This CDR3 is built from 14 residues. Unmatched junction bases numbered 10, after V lost 4 bases and J lost 6 bases. The germline gives CDR1 SGHDT, CDR2 YYEEEE. The CDR3 is CASSPGQAYSEQYF. The CDR3 DNA reads as TGTGCCAGCAGCCCAGGACAGGCTTACTCCGAGCAGTACTTC.

This clone appeared many times. CDR3 in DNA: TGTGCCAGCAGCCAAGGTCCAGCGGGAGCAGGCGAGACCCAGTACTTC. Amino acid sequence: CASSQGPAGAGETQYF. V usage is TRBV4-2 and J usage is TRBJ2-5; TRBD2 matches 8 bases. The junction had 9 bases not matched to a gene; V was cut back by 1 base and J by 5 bases. Germline V CDR1 and CDR2: LGHNA, YNFKEQ. The CDR3 is 16 residues long.

This chain uses TRBV9 with TRBJ2-2; 11 nucleotides agree with TRBD2. CDR1 and CDR2 (germline): SGDLS, YYNGEE. The junction had 4 bases not matched to a gene; V was cut back by 0 bases and J by 0 bases. The length of the CDR3 is 18 residues. The CDR3 coding sequence is TGTGCCAGCAGCGTAGCTACGACTAGCGGGGCGAACACCGGGGAGCTGTTTTTT. The encoded protein is CASSVATTSGANTGELFF.

The rearrangement joins TRBV6-5 to TRBJ2-5, with 12 bases identical to TRBD2. Trimming cost V 2 bases and J 4 bases; bases outside gene matches: 2. Germline values: CDR1 MNHEY, CDR2 SVGAGI. This CDR3 spans 15 amino acids. The DNA of the CDR3 is TGTGCCAGCAGTTACCAGACTAGCGGGAGAGAGACCCAGTACTTC. It is translated as CASSYQTSGRETQYF.

The chain joins TRBV29-1 to TRBJ1-1; tentatively, D is TRBD1 (5 bases). Deletions cut 7 bases from V and 0 bases from J, with 9 bases between. Germline V gene sequence: CDR1 SQVTM, CDR2 ANQGSEA. This CDR3 spans 12 amino acids. CDR3 DNA: TGCAGCGGGAGGGGCCTGAACACTGAAGCTTTCTTT. Residues: CSGRGLNTEAFF.

V is TRBV19 and J is TRBJ2-7; 8 positions match TRBD1. Germline V gene lookup returns CDR1 LNHDA and CDR2 SQIVND (reference sequence). Germline trimming cut 5 bases from V and 6 bases from J; bases unmatched to any gene: 9. The CDR3 consists of 14 residues. The DNA of the CDR3 is TGTGCCAGTAGTTTCGGACAGGGCTACGGCGAGCAGTACTTC. It yields the protein CASSFGQGYGEQYF.

V usage is TRBV1 and J usage is TRBJ2-3; the DNA was not used to check the table's D call, TRBD2. TRBV1 is labeled a pseudogene. The CDR3 loop spans 18 amino acids. CDR3 DNA sequence: TGCACCAGCAGCCAAGAGGGACTAGCGGGAGTCGGTTCAGATACGCAGTATTTT. Encoded protein: CTSSQEGLAGVGSDTQYF.

J is TRBJ2-3 and V is TRBV7-8, with 12 bases fitting TRBD2. The CDR3 loop spans 15 amino acids. Germline V lookup: CDR1 SGHVS, CDR2 FQNEAQ. Unmatched junction bases numbered 6, after V lost 1 base and J lost 10 bases. CDR3 amino acids: CASSLGGTSGHAQYF. DNA of the CDR3: TGTGCCAGCAGCTTAGGTGGGACTAGCGGGCATGCGCAGTATTTT.

The J gene is TRBJ2-7, the V gene TRBV9; 8 nucleotides align to TRBD2. The V segment lost 4 bases and the J segment 0 bases; nucleotides outside the gene matches: 9. Germline V gene lookup returns CDR1 SGDLS and CDR2 YYNGEE. The CDR3 is made up of 16 amino acids. CDR3 loop: CASSPRGGTFSYEQYF. DNA for the CDR3: TGTGCCAGCAGCCCACGGGGGGGGACATTCTCCTACGAGCAGTACTTC. The whole variable domain, filled in from reference TRBV9 and TRBJ2-7, reads DSGVTQTPKHLITATGQRVTLRCSPRSGDLSVYWYQQSLDQGLQFLIQYYNGEERAKGNILERFSAQQFPDLHSELNLSSLELGDSALYFCASSPRGGTFSYEQYFGPGTRLTVT.

This clone was seen a handful of times. The V call is TRBV28, the J call TRBJ1-5; D remains unclear. V was pared by 2 bases and J by 2 bases, with 7 bases between. Per the germline V gene, CDR1 is MDHEN and CDR2 is SYDVKM. The CDR3 is 14 amino acids. This chain's CDR3 is CASSLVGGNQPQHF. The CDR3 DNA sequence: TGTGCCAGCAGTTTAGTGGGAGGCAATCAGCCCCAGCATTTT.

With regard to this clone: The sample has other DNA sequences that encode this CDR3 too. V gene TRBV4-3 combines with J gene TRBJ1-5; D is uncertain. V lost 4 bases and J 4 bases, leaving 8 bases between the germline ends. This CDR3 contains 13 residues. The V gene's germline CDR1 is LGHNA and CDR2 YSLEER. CDR3 protein: CASSPGGNQPQHF. DNA of the CDR3: TGCGCCAGCAGCCCCGGCGGTAATCAGCCCCAGCATTTT.

The chain recombines TRBV21-1 with TRBJ2-7; the DNA was not compared with TRBD1, the D call given in the table. TRBV21-1 is given as a pseudogene. CDR3 size: 13 residues. The CDR3 bases are TGTGCCAGCAGCAAAGACGCAGGGGACGAGCAGTACTTC. It yields the protein CASSKDAGDEQYF.

J is TRBJ1-2 and V is TRBV18; 8 nucleotides align to TRBD1. CDR1 and CDR2 from the germline V gene are KGHSH and LQKENI. V dropped 0 bases and J dropped 2; count of bases not matched to a gene: 11. This CDR3 has 18 residues. The CDR3 region has the DNA TGTGCCAGCTCACCACCGGAAATGAAGGACAGGGCCAACTATGGCTACACCTTC. This translates into CASSPPEMKDRANYGYTF.